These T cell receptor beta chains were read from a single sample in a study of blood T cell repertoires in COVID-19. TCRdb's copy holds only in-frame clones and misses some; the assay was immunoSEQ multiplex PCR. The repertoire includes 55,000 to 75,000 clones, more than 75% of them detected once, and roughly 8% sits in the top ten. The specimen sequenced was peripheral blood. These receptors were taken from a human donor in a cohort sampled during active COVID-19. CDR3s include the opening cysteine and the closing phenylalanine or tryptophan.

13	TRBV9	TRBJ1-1	CASSARVNTEAFF
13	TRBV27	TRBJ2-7	CASTGLGTYEQYF
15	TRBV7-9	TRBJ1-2	CASSLGTGFNYGYTF
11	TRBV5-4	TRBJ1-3	CASGAGNTIYF
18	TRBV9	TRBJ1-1	CASSPSSGTAYLNTEAFF
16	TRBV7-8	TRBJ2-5	CASSWDRGRGGETQYF
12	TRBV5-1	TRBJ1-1	CASRGLSTEAFF
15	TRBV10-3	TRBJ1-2	CAISESAGEQYGYTF
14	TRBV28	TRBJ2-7	CASRGVGQSYEQYF
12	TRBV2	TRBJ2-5	CAIQAVGETQYF
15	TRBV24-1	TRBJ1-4	CATSDPGTQGEKLFF
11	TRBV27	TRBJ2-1	CASSLYNEQFF
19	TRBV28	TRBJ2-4	CASRPRWLAGVLAKNIQYF
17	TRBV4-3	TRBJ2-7	CASSQDAGQLSLYEQYF
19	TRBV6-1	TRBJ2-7	CASSEGQYLNRGSLFEQYF
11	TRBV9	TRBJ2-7	CASSVGEEQYF
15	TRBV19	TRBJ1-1	CASSSTGIGGNGAFF
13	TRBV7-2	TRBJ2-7	CASSLGPSYEQYF
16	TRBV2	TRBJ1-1	CASSERTGGLNTEAFF
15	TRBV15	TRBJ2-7	CATSRDRGVSYEQYF
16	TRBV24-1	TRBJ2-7	CATSGSGQGDSYEQYF
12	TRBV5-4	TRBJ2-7	CASSSDNAEQYF
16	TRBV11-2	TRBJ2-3	CASRSIAGGLGDTQYF
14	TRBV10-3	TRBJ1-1	CATLDGQGYTEAFF
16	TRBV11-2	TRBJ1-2	CASRNIRDNGGYGYTF